These T cell receptor beta chains were read from a single sample in a study of cytomegalovirus exposure and HLA in healthy donors. The method was immunoSEQ multiplex PCR; TCRdb's version includes in-frame clones alone and lacks a portion of them. The sample lists tens of thousands of clones; 80% to 90% were seen once. The specimen sequenced was PBMCs. Receptor source: a woman in her 30s in good health and CMV-seronegative. The CDR3 runs from the conserved cysteine through the conserved F or W. The D gene is left open where the match is weak. Clone size is given for some rows only: seen once, a few or many times, or a class if the clone is expanded.

V gene	clone size	J gene	D gene	CDR3 DNA	CDR3 protein
TRBV29-1	-	TRBJ1-2	TRBD1	TGCAGCGGATCGACAGGGACTAACTATGGCTACACCTTC	CSGSTGTNYGYTF
TRBV6-1	-	TRBJ1-3	TRBD1	TGTGCCTCCACAACAGGGGGCGGAAACACCATATATTTT	CASTTGGGNTIYF
TRBV27	-	TRBJ1-6	TRBD1	TGTGCCAGCAGCCGGGACAGGGGGCTCGTCTATAATTCACCCCTCCACTTT	CASSRDRGLVYNSPLHF
TRBV19	-	TRBJ2-3	TRBD2	TGTGCCAGTAGTATCGGCGGGGGGTACACAGATACGCAGTATTTT	CASSIGGGYTDTQYF
TRBV6-1	-	TRBJ2-1	TRBD2	TGTGCCAGCAGTGAATGGGGGACTAGCGGGGGGACTGAGCAGTTCTTC	CASSEWGTSGGTEQFF
TRBV19	-	TRBJ2-7	-	TGTGCCAGTACCCCCACCGGAGGGATCTACGAGCAGTACTTC	CASTPTGGIYEQYF
TRBV6-4	-	TRBJ2-3	TRBD1	TGTGCCAGCAGTGACTCGGGACAGTGGACAGATACGCAGTATTTT	CASSDSGQWTDTQYF
TRBV6-5	-	TRBJ1-6	-	TGTGCCAGCAGTTACCTACTAGGGCCTTATAATTCACCCCTCCACTTT	CASSYLLGPYNSPLHF
TRBV2	-	TRBJ2-7	-	TGTGCCAGCACCTTACAGGGCCGCTCCTACGAGCAGTACTTC	CASTLQGRSYEQYF
TRBV7-4	-	TRBJ2-7	TRBD1	TGTGCCAGCAGCTTGCACCCCGGGACAGGGAAAGGCTACGAGCAGTACTTC	CASSLHPGTGKGYEQYF
TRBV4-2	-	TRBJ1-2	-	TGTGCCAGCAGCCAACCGTCAGGGAACAACTATGGCTACACCTTC	CASSQPSGNNYGYTF
TRBV27	-	TRBJ1-1	-	TGTGCCAGCAGTTTAAGGGGAGGAGTCACTGAAGCTTTCTTT	CASSLRGGVTEAFF
TRBV7-9	few	TRBJ2-7	-	TGTGCCAGCAGCCTTACGGGTGTTGGCGAGCAGTACTTC	CASSLTGVGEQYF
TRBV7-2	-	TRBJ2-5	TRBD2	TGTGCCAGCAGCACCGATCGGACTAGCGCTCAAGAGACCCAGTACTTC	CASSTDRTSAQETQYF
TRBV5-1	-	TRBJ2-1	TRBD2	TGCGCCAGCAGGACAACGGGGGGTCCCAATGAGCAGTTCTTC	CASRTTGGPNEQFF
TRBV9	-	TRBJ2-2	-	TGTGCCAGCAGCGTGGCCCGGGCCGGGGAGCTGTTTTTT	CASSVARAGELFF
TRBV10-1	-	TRBJ1-5	-	TGCGCCAGCAGGACGCGGCCGGAGGGGCAAGAAGATCAGCCCCAGCATTTT	CASRTRPEGQEDQPQHF
TRBV30	-	TRBJ1-1	-	TGTGCCTGGAATCCAGGGGTGGGCACTGAAGCTTTCTTT	CAWNPGVGTEAFF
TRBV9	-	TRBJ1-2	-	TGTGCCAGCAGCGCCGCCAGCTATGGCTACACCTTC	CASSAASYGYTF
TRBV28	-	TRBJ1-4	TRBD1	TGTGCCAGCAGTCCAGGGGGACAGGAGAATGAAAAACTGTTTTTT	CASSPGGQENEKLFF
TRBV4-3	-	TRBJ2-5	-	TGCGCCAGCAGCCAAGAAGGGGCCAGTAGTCGTGAGACCCAGTACTTC	CASSQEGASSRETQYF
TRBV9	-	TRBJ1-1	TRBD1	TGTGCCAGCAGCGCTTTACAGGGGGTCACTGAAGCTTTCTTT	CASSALQGVTEAFF
TRBV4-1	-	TRBJ2-3	TRBD1	TGCGCCAGCAGCCAACGACAGGGTCGAACAGATACGCAGTATTTT	CASSQRQGRTDTQYF
TRBV2	-	TRBJ1-1	-	TGTGCCAGCAGTGAGGCCTGGCGAGACAGAGTTGAAGCTTTCTTT	CASSEAWRDRVEAFF
TRBV11-3	-	TRBJ1-2	-	TGTGCCAGCAGCGCGCGCGGCTATGGCTACACCTTC	CASSARGYGYTF
TRBV7-9	-	TRBJ2-2	TRBD1	TGTGCCAGCAGCCCAGGACAGGGATGGGCCGGGGAGCTGTTTTTT	CASSPGQGWAGELFF
TRBV6-5	-	TRBJ1-1	TRBD1	TGTGCCAGCAGACAGGGGAAATTCAGGGGCACTGAAGCTTTCTTT	CASRQGKFRGTEAFF
TRBV18	few	TRBJ1-1	-	TGTGCCAGCTCTCAAGGACTTTTGGGGGAAGCTTTCTTT	CASSQGLLGEAFF
TRBV6-5	-	TRBJ1-4	TRBD1	TGTGCCAGCAGCCCCGGGACAGGGTATGAAAAACTGTTTTTT	CASSPGTGYEKLFF
TRBV11-3	-	TRBJ1-6	-	TGTGCCAGCAGCTTGCGGCGGGATAATTCACCCCTCCACTTT	CASSLRRDNSPLHF
TRBV6-5	-	TRBJ1-2	-	TGTGCCAGCAGGTCGGGAGGGGGGGGAAACTATGGCTACACCTTC	CASRSGGGGNYGYTF
TRBV19	-	TRBJ1-1	-	TGTGCCAGTACACAGGGATGGAACACTGAAGCTTTCTTT	CASTQGWNTEAFF